One sample yielded the 21 T cell receptor beta chains listed below, sequenced in a study of CD8 T cells in Susac syndrome. Random hexamers were used to reverse transcribe the RNA input (about 0.5 to 1 ug). TCRdb passed the immunoSEQ multiplex PCR reads through MiXCR, listing each CDR3 protein once. The table has 95,000 to 150,000 distinct CDR3 sequences, roughly 94% seen once. Sequences were obtained from CD8+ T cells from PBMCs. Source of these receptors: a human donor with Susac syndrome.

The V gene is TRBV6-1, the J gene TRBJ1-6, with TRBD1 as a possible D gene (5 bases). The CDR3 length is 16 residues. Looked up from germline, CDR1 is MNHNS and CDR2 is SASEGT. V was clipped by 6 bases and J by 2 bases, with 14 bases between them. The CDR3 nucleotides are TGTGCCAGCAGACCCCGGGACGCTCCCTATAATTCACCCCTCCACTTT. Translation: CASRPRDAPYNSPLHF.

The V and J genes are TRBV19 and TRBJ1-6; TRBD1 might be the D (5 bases). CDR1 and CDR2 (germline): LNHDA, SQIVND (reference sequence). The germline V and J ends were trimmed by 5 bases and 9 bases, with 11 bases remaining between them. The CDR3 runs to 13 residues. For the CDR3, the DNA is TGTGCCAGTAGTCCCGGGGGGGGTTCACCCCTCCACTTT. It encodes CASSPGGGSPLHF.

The chain uses TRBV5-1 and TRBJ1-1; no firm D call. Trimming took off 6 bases at V and 5 bases at J, with 17 bases between the two ends. There are 14 residues in the CDR3. In germline, CDR1 is SGHRS, CDR2 YFSETQ. The CDR3, as DNA: TGCGCCAGCACCCCGGAGGCAGGAGGTACTGAAGCTTTCTTT. The encoded protein is CASTPEAGGTEAFF.

This chain joins TRBV15 and TRBJ2-7, with D unclear. V dropped 1 base and J dropped 5 bases, with 9 bases sitting between them. This CDR3 has 13 residues. Germline CDR1 is LNHNV and CDR2 is YYDKDF (reference sequence). In DNA, the CDR3 is TGTGCCACCAGCAGAGTTAGGCCTGACGAGCAGTACTTC. Its protein product is CATSRVRPDEQYF.

The chain couples TRBV7-9 to TRBJ1-1; unclear D gene. The CDR3 spans 13 residues. Germline CDR1 and CDR2: SEHNR and FQNEAQ (reference sequence). V was cut by 5 bases and J by 6 bases, with 13 bases left in between. The CDR3 region has the DNA TGTGCCAGCAGCGCCGCGGCAGGCGCTGAAGCTTTCTTT. Translated: CASSAAAGAEAFF.

The chain has TRBV29-1 and TRBJ2-7, with 12 bases aligning to TRBD1. Trimming took 7 bases from V and 4 from J; bases not matched to a gene: 8. CDR3 length equals 14 residues. Germline assignment: CDR1 SQVTM and CDR2 ANQGSEA. The chain's CDR3 is CSAGTGGASYEQYF. For the CDR3, the DNA is TGCAGCGCCGGGACAGGGGGCGCGTCTTACGAGCAGTACTTC.

The V gene is TRBV25-1, the J gene TRBJ2-5; D is perhaps TRBD1 (5 bases). Trimming took off 4 bases at V and 1 base at J, with 10 bases between the two ends. The CDR3 runs to 14 residues. Germline V gene lookup returns CDR1 MGHDK and CDR2 SYGVNS. The CDR3 loop reads CASSGPGIQETQYF. CDR3 bases: TGTGCCAGCAGTGGCCCAGGGATCCAAGAGACCCAGTACTTC. The entire variable domain, with the rest obtained from reference TRBV25-1 and TRBJ2-5, is as follows: EADIYQTPRYLVIGTGKKITLECSQTMGHDKMYWYQQDPGMELHLIHYSYGVNSTEKGDLSSESTVSRIRTEHFPLTLESARPSHTSQYLCASSGPGIQETQYFGPGTRLLVL.

V usage is TRBV27 and J usage is TRBJ1-1; no clear D. V lost 4 bases and J 2 bases, leaving 11 bases between the germline ends. The CDR3 is made up of 14 amino acids. The germline V gene has CDR1 MNHEY and CDR2 SMNVEV (reference sequence). The CDR3 spells CASSSLDVNTEAFF. In DNA, the CDR3 is TGTGCCAGCAGTTCCCTGGACGTTAACACTGAAGCTTTCTTT.

V is TRBV5-1 and J is TRBJ1-5; D is unclear. The V gene lost 0 bases and the J gene lost 1 base, with 11 bases spanning the gap. The CDR3 consists of 16 residues. CDR1 SGHRS and CDR2 YFSETQ come from the germline V gene. The CDR3, as DNA: TGCGCCAGCAGCTTGGCTGGAGTGGGGAGCAATCAGCCCCAGCATTTT. Protein: CASSLAGVGSNQPQHF.

The CDR3 sequence: CSATDPSNFSSYEQYF. The DNA of the CDR3 is TGCAGTGCTACCGACCCCTCTAATTTTAGCTCCTACGAGCAGTACTTC. The chain carries TRBV20-1 and TRBJ2-7; D not resolved. The germline V and J ends were trimmed by 4 bases and 0 bases, with 19 bases remaining between them. This CDR3 comprises 16 residues. Germline CDR1 and CDR2: DFQATT and SNEGSKA (reference sequence).

The chain is built from TRBV4-1 and TRBJ1-4; D is uncertain. Germline CDR1 is MGHRA and CDR2 is YSYEKL. The CDR3 sequence is 16 residues long. V lost 4 bases, J lost 0 bases, and 12 bases lay in between. The CDR3 is CASSPREGTTNEKLFF. CDR3 DNA: TGCGCCAGCAGCCCACGTGAAGGTACAACTAATGAAAAACTGTTTTTT.

The V gene is TRBV6-6, the J gene TRBJ2-5; maybe TRBD1 (5 bases). The CDR3 covers 13 residues. Trimming shortened V by 8 bases and J by 4 bases, and 14 bases separated the two germline ends. Germline CDR1 is MNHNY and CDR2 is SVGAGI (reference sequence). The CDR3, as DNA: TGTGCCAGCTGGACATCCCCGGGAGAGACCCAGTACTTC. Its translation is CASWTSPGETQYF.

About this clonotype itself: One end of the junction fails to match germline, which may point to a read error. The chain has TRBV4-1 and TRBJ2-7; 15 bases align to TRBD2. Germline V gene sequence: CDR1 MGHRA, CDR2 YSYEKL. The CDR3 length is 15 residues. CDR3 in DNA: TGCGCCAGCAGCCAACTTCCGGGACTAGCGGGGGGTAGCGGCTTC. Its translation: CASSQLPGLAGGSGF.

A word on this clonotype: A read error may produce the germline difference seen at one junction end. The chain uses TRBV18 and TRBJ1-4; D remains unclear. CDR1 is KGHSH and CDR2 is LQKENI in the germline V gene. There are 11 residues in the CDR3. CDR3 region: CASSEGTDNHF. The DNA of the CDR3 is TGTGCCAGCTCAGAGGGCACAGATAATCATTTT.

This sequence joins TRBV13 and TRBJ1-1; no clear D gene. V was pared by 3 bases and J by 0 bases, with 8 bases between. The CDR3 is made up of 14 amino acids. Germline CDR1 reads PRHDT; CDR2 reads FYEKMQ (reference sequence). As DNA, the CDR3 is TGTGCCAGCAGCTTTATTGGTATGAACACTGAAGCTTTCTTT. It encodes CASSFIGMNTEAFF.

The chain employs TRBV29-1 and TRBJ1-2; 11 bases agree with TRBD1. The CDR3 contains 13 residues. V lost 7 bases to trimming and J lost 4 bases; unmatched junction nucleotides: 5. The germline gives CDR1 SQVTM, CDR2 ANQGSEA. CDR3 in DNA: TGCAGCGAGGGACAGGGGGATAGCTATGGCTACACCTTC. Translated, it gives CSEGQGDSYGYTF.

The V call is TRBV5-8, the J call TRBJ1-5; weak D call: TRBD1 (6 bases). The CDR3 length is 15 residues. Trimming pared 5 bases from V and 0 bases from J, leaving 12 bases between. Germline CDR1 is SGHTS and CDR2 is YDEGEE. The DNA of the CDR3 is TGTGCCAGCAGTATCCAGGGGTATAGCAATCAGCCCCAGCATTTT. Residues: CASSIQGYSNQPQHF.

J is TRBJ2-1 and V is TRBV29-1; 11 nucleotides match TRBD2. The V and J ends lost 3 bases and 1 base, in that order; junction bases with no gene match: 17. Germline lookup yields CDR1 SQVTM and CDR2 ANQGSEA. The CDR3 has 20 residues. The CDR3 DNA reads as TGCAGCGTTGACGACCCGGTAGCGGGGGGGCCGAAGGGGTCCTACAATGAGCAGTTCTTC. It encodes CSVDDPVAGGPKGSYNEQFF.

This chain connects TRBV13 to TRBJ2-3, with 10 bases that match TRBD2. Germline V CDR1 and CDR2: PRHDT, FYEKMQ (reference sequence). This CDR3 comprises 18 residues. Losses at the gene ends were 1 base for V and 1 base for J; bases not matched to a gene: 8. The CDR3 reads CASSLDLAGAGGTDTQYF. DNA of the CDR3: TGTGCCAGCAGCTTAGATCTAGCGGGGGCCGGTGGCACAGATACGCAGTATTTT.

The chain recombines TRBV29-1 with TRBJ2-7; 7 nucleotides match TRBD2. CDR1 is SQVTM, CDR2 ANQGSEA, per germline. This CDR3 region has 13 residues. J lost 2 bases, V lost 4 bases, and 5 bases had no gene match. The CDR3, as DNA: TGCAGCGTTGTTCGGGAGGAGGCCTACGAGCAGTACTTC. It yields the protein CSVVREEAYEQYF.

The chain combines TRBV7-9 with TRBJ2-1; 11 nucleotides match TRBD1. Germline trimming cut 8 bases from V and 9 bases from J; bases unmatched to any gene: 12. The germline V gene has CDR1 SEHNR and CDR2 FQNEAQ (reference sequence). The CDR3 is 15 residues long. The CDR3 reads CASDPRGQGDTEQFF. In DNA form, the CDR3 reads TGTGCCAGCGACCCTCGGGGACAGGGGGACACTGAGCAGTTCTTC. Drawing the rest from reference TRBV7-9 and TRBJ2-1, the complete variable domain is DTGVSQNPRHKITKRGQNVTFRCDPISEHNRLYWYRQTLGQGPEFLTYFQNEAQLEKSRLLSDRFSAERPKGSFSTLEIQRTEQGDSAMYLCASDPRGQGDTEQFFGPGTRLTVL.